The sequence of this TCR beta chain was determined in a study of blood T cell repertoires in COVID-19. Study summary: PBMCs, B-cell-depleted T cells, or T cells were the source of the cDNA or gDNA that made up the material.

Categorization into cohorts depended on clinical history that participants reported. Recovered status applied to Cohort 3 donors who had two consecutive negative PCRs. It also applied to those with clearance or with symptom resolution. Authors' analysis steps: It was from reference gene primer amplification that nucleated cell counts were estimated. Measured with immunoSEQ multiplex PCR; TCRdb has only the in-frame clones, and not every one. V and J calls and clone size are copied from that table; D and trimming were computed from the DNA. Of a few hundred thousand clones listed, approximately 92% are singletons. The CDR3 loop spans 13 amino acids. V dropped 5 bases and J dropped 14 bases, with 21 bases sitting between them. Germline V CDR1 and CDR2: SEHNR, FQNEAQ (reference sequence). This clone was counted once.

This TCR was recovered from a man between 18 and 29 years old who had recovered from COVID-19. The V gene is TRBV7-9, the J gene TRBJ1-2; the D gene is possibly TRBD1 (6 bases). Sequenced sample: PBMCs or T cells enriched from blood (not recorded which). CDR3 amino acids: CASSPIQGHGDTF. In DNA form, the CDR3 reads TGTGCCAGCAGCCCTATACAGGGCCACGGGGATACCTTC.